The 14 T cell receptor beta chains presented below share a single source sample, sequenced in a study of control samples from healthy donors and cancer patients. The assay was immunoSEQ multiplex PCR, and TCRdb's table has in-frame clones only and misses some. The sample includes 78,000 or so clones, less than 90% of them seen just once. Material for sequencing was blood. These receptors all come from a woman aged 45-65 years in good health.

Only a few counts were recorded for this clone. This chain connects TRBV5-1 to TRBJ2-7; TRBD2 matches at 10 bases. CDR1 SGHRS and CDR2 YFSETQ come from the germline V gene. CDR3 length equals 15 residues. Trimming removed 6 bases from V and 6 bases from J; junction bases left unmatched: 12. The CDR3 nucleotides are TGCGCCAGCACCCGGGGGGTAGCGGGAGGCGTCGAGCAGTACTTC. It yields the protein CASTRGVAGGVEQYF.

The rearrangement joins TRBV12-3 or TRBV12-4 to TRBJ1-5, with D perhaps TRBD1 (5 bases). The V and J ends lost 6 bases and 8 bases respectively, with 11 bases between them. The CDR3 runs to 12 residues. The DNA of the CDR3 is TGTGCCAGCAGGGGGCAGGCCGAGCCCCAGCATTTT. Translated, it gives CASRGQAEPQHF.

The chain combines TRBV3-1 (or the pseudogene TRBV3-2) with TRBJ2-4; the match to TRBD2 covers 12 bases. V shed 1 base, J shed 0 bases, and the junction held 4 bases outside the gene matches. Germline CDR1 LGHDT, CDR2 YNNKEL (reference sequence). The CDR3 spans 18 residues. CDR3 residues: CASSQGLAGGLAKNIQYF. For the CDR3, the DNA is TGTGCCAGCAGCCAAGGTCTAGCGGGAGGGCTAGCCAAAAACATTCAGTACTTC.

J is TRBJ1-2 and V is TRBV28; D is possibly TRBD1 (6 bases). The CDR3 runs to 16 residues. The germline CDR1 and CDR2 sequences are MDHEN and SYDVKM. V was trimmed by 5 bases and J by 4 bases, leaving 20 bases between them. CDR3 sequence: CASSQGGVGQLYGYTF. In DNA form, the CDR3 reads TGTGCCAGCAGTCAAGGGGGAGTGGGACAACTCTATGGCTACACCTTC.

The chain joins TRBV11-3 to TRBJ1-1; D not certain. This CDR3 has 17 amino acids. V gave up 0 bases and J gave up 3 bases, with 17 bases separating them. CDR1 is SGHNT, CDR2 YENEEA, per germline. The CDR3 loop is CASSLDLVPTVYTEAFF. CDR3 bases: TGTGCCAGCAGCTTAGATCTGGTTCCGACGGTGTACACTGAAGCTTTCTTT.

The CDR3, as DNA: TGTGCCTGTCAACAGAGGAGCGGGGCGGGAGATACGCAGTATTTT. It translates to CACQQRSGAGDTQYF. V and J are TRBV30 and TRBJ2-3; 7 bases are shared with TRBD2. Looked up from germline, CDR1 is GTSNPN and CDR2 is SVGIG (reference sequence). The ends lost 6 bases at V and 5 bases at J; junction bases unmatched: 14. The CDR3 spans 15 residues.

The chain combines TRBV28 with TRBJ2-7; 12 bases fit TRBD1. V trimming: 10 bases; J trimming: 5 bases; junction bases outside the gene matches: 9. The CDR3 consists of 14 residues. Germline CDR1 reads MDHEN; CDR2 reads SYDVKM. CDR3 coding DNA: TGTGCCACCTATGAGGGGACAGGGGGCGACGAGCAGTACTTC. It translates to CATYEGTGGDEQYF.

The J gene is TRBJ2-2, the V gene TRBV7-2; unclear D gene. This CDR3 spans 14 amino acids. Trimming left V 5 bases short and J 2 bases short, with 9 bases between. Germline-derived CDR1 and CDR2 are SGHTA and FQGNSA. The chain's CDR3 is CASSTRTNTGELFF. The DNA for the CDR3 is TGTGCCAGCAGCACACGGACCAACACCGGGGAGCTGTTTTTT.

The rearrangement uses TRBV5-4 and TRBJ1-3; 12 bases match TRBD1. Germline V gene lookup returns CDR1 SGHNT and CDR2 YYREEE (reference sequence). J lost 4 bases, V lost 4 bases, and 9 bases had no gene match. The CDR3 totals 17 residues. The CDR3 DNA reads TGTGCCAGCAGCACTCCCCGGGACAGGGGGCCAGGAAACACCATATATTTT. Its protein product is CASSTPRDRGPGNTIYF.

The chain uses TRBV15 and TRBJ2-3; tentatively, D is TRBD1 or TRBD2 (5 bases each). The length of the CDR3 is 14 residues. Trimming removed 0 bases at V and 5 bases at J, with 9 bases between. Germline lookup yields CDR1 LNHNV and CDR2 YYDKDF (reference sequence). CDR3 DNA: TGTGCCACCAGCAGAGAGGGGGTTGGAGATACGCAGTATTTT. Residues: CATSREGVGDTQYF.

The rearrangement uses TRBV6-5 and TRBJ2-3; the D call may be TRBD1 or TRBD2 (6 bases each). This CDR3 is built from 16 residues. V was trimmed by 0 bases and J by 3 bases, leaving 13 bases between them. Germline V gene sequence: CDR1 MNHEY, CDR2 SVGAGI. The CDR3: CASSYSKGGLTDTQYF. The CDR3 region has the DNA TGTGCCAGCAGTTACTCTAAGGGGGGACTTACAGATACGCAGTATTTT.

This chain connects TRBV20-1 to TRBJ1-1; D is unclear. This CDR3 comprises 10 residues. Trimming pared 4 bases from V and 11 bases from J, leaving 11 bases between. Per germline, CDR1 DFQATT and CDR2 SNEGSKA (reference sequence). This CDR3 is CSANAGYAFF. The CDR3 bases are TGCAGTGCTAATGCGGGGTACGCTTTCTTT.

The V call is TRBV6-4, the J call TRBJ2-2; D may match TRBD1 or TRBD2 (6 bases each). V gave up 5 bases and J gave up 8 bases, with 12 bases separating them. CDR3 size: 13 residues. Germline V gene lookup returns CDR1 MRHNA and CDR2 SNTAGT. This chain's CDR3 is CASSTQGGGELFF. CDR3 in DNA: TGTGCCAGCAGTACACAGGGAGGTGGGGAGCTGTTTTTT.

The chain is built from TRBV28 and TRBJ1-2; possible D gene TRBD1, 6 bases. CDR1 and CDR2 (germline): MDHEN, SYDVKM. Trimming left V 11 bases short and J 4 bases short, with 20 bases between. The CDR3 is made up of 14 amino acids. For the CDR3, the DNA is TGTGCCGAAAGCCGGGACACGCGCCCCTATGGCTACACCTTC. It encodes CAESRDTRPYGYTF.